One and the same sample provided the 18 T cell receptor beta chains below, sequenced in a study of blood T cell repertoires in COVID-19. TCRdb's table, derived via immunoSEQ multiplex PCR, lists solely in-frame clones and lacks some. This sample has about 75,000 clones, with 88% found just once. The sample consisted of peripheral blood. The source of these receptors is a woman aged 70 to 79 with acute or convalescent COVID-19.

This clone was detected once. The rearrangement uses TRBV11-2 and TRBJ2-3; TRBD2 agrees at 11 bases. Germline V CDR1 and CDR2: SGHAT, FQNNGV. The V gene end was trimmed by 1 base and the J gene end by 4 bases; junction bases not matched to a gene: 7. This CDR3 contains 17 residues. As DNA, the CDR3 is TGTGCCAGCAGCTTAGCAACTAGCGGGAGAGGATCAGATACGCAGTATTTT. Its translation: CASSLATSGRGSDTQYF.

The gene calls are TRBV3-1 (or the pseudogene TRBV3-2) and TRBJ1-6; weak D call: TRBD1 (5 bases). The CDR3 contains 16 residues. Looked up from germline, CDR1 is LGHDT and CDR2 is YNNKEL (reference sequence). The germline V and J ends were trimmed by 1 base and 7 bases, with 14 bases remaining between them. CDR3 loop: CASSQVKGLGNSPLHF. The DNA for the CDR3 is TGTGCCAGCAGCCAAGTGAAGGGGTTAGGGAATTCACCCCTCCACTTT.

The chain combines TRBV5-1 with TRBJ2-6; possibly TRBD2 for D (5 bases). The CDR3 totals 15 residues. The germline V and J ends were trimmed by 0 bases and 3 bases, with 7 bases remaining between them. Germline assignment: CDR1 SGHRS and CDR2 YFSETQ. The CDR3 protein is CASSLGGGGANVLTF. Written as DNA, the CDR3 is TGCGCCAGCAGCTTGGGCGGAGGTGGGGCCAACGTCCTGACTTTC.

This rearrangement joins TRBV6-1 to TRBJ1-1; unclear D gene. The germline V gene encodes CDR1 MNHNS and CDR2 SASEGT. CDR3 length equals 12 residues. V lost 1 base, J lost 9 bases, and 9 bases lay in between. CDR3 nucleotide sequence: TGTGCCAGCAGTGAAGGGCGGCTGAAAGCTTTCTTT. Translation gives CASSEGRLKAFF.

The rearrangement joins TRBV10-3 to TRBJ1-1, with 9 bases matching TRBD1. The CDR3 sequence is 14 residues long. Germline loops: CDR1 ENHRY, CDR2 SYGVKD. Unmatched junction bases numbered 6, after V lost 5 bases and J lost 5 bases. The CDR3 loop reads CAISKTGGETEAFF. CDR3 in DNA: TGTGCCATCAGTAAGACAGGGGGGGAGACTGAAGCTTTCTTT.

The chain is built from TRBV5-6 and TRBJ1-2; D is possibly TRBD1 (5 bases). In germline, CDR1 is SGHDT, CDR2 YYEEEE. The V end was cut by 4 bases, the J end by 6 bases, with 10 bases between. The CDR3 is 12 amino acids. CDR3 sequence: CASSPQGNGYTF. Written as DNA, the CDR3 is TGTGCCAGCAGCCCTCAGGGAAATGGCTACACCTTC. The complete variable domain, with remaining parts taken from reference TRBV5-6 and TRBJ1-2, reads DAGVTQSPTHLIKTRGQQVTLRCSPKSGHDTVSWYQQALGQGPQFIFQYYEEEERQRGNFPDRFSGHQFPNYSSELNVNALLLGDSALYLCASSPQGNGYTFGSGTRLTVV.

V usage is TRBV5-1 and J usage is TRBJ1-4; the match to TRBD1 covers 9 bases. CDR3 length: 15 amino acids. V trimming: 4 bases; J trimming: 8 bases; junction bases outside the gene matches: 9. Germline-derived CDR1 and CDR2 are SGHRS and YFSETQ. The DNA for the CDR3 is TGCGCCAGCAGCATAGCGACAGGGGGAGGCGAAAAACTGTTTTTT. Translated, it gives CASSIATGGGEKLFF.

V and J are TRBV19 and TRBJ2-1, with 7 positions matching TRBD1. Germline V gene sequence: CDR1 LNHDA, CDR2 SQIVND (reference sequence). The CDR3 consists of 16 residues. V lost 5 bases, J lost 5 bases, and 12 bases stayed unmatched. CDR3 sequence reads: CASSAYRDSDNNEQFF. CDR3 sequence (DNA): TGTGCCAGTAGTGCCTACCGGGACAGCGATAACAATGAGCAGTTCTTC.

Only a few counts were recorded for this clone. The V call is TRBV18, the J call TRBJ1-6; 9 positions match TRBD1. The V and J ends lost 6 bases and 11 bases, in that order; junction bases with no gene match: 23. The CDR3 length is 19 residues. Germline V CDR1 and CDR2: KGHSH, LQKENI. The CDR3 loop is CASSLTYPGTGPAGPPLHF. The DNA of the CDR3 is TGTGCCAGCTCTCTCACTTACCCTGGGACAGGGCCCGCCGGCCCACCCCTCCACTTT.

The gene calls are TRBV19 and TRBJ1-2; TRBD1 agrees at 10 bases. Trimming at V came to 6 bases and at J to 7 bases, leaving 8 bases not matched to a gene. This CDR3 contains 14 residues. From germline, CDR1 is LNHDA and CDR2 SQIVND (reference sequence). The CDR3 nucleotides read TGTGCCAGTAGAAGAGACAGGGGGCGGTTTGGCTACACCTTC. Encoded protein: CASRRDRGRFGYTF.

This chain joins TRBV7-3 and TRBJ2-1; 10 nucleotides line up with TRBD2. V lost 5 bases and J lost 0; bases outside the gene matches: 1. The length of the CDR3 is 15 residues. Germline CDR1 reads SGHTA; CDR2 reads FQGTGA. The CDR3 DNA sequence: TGTGCCAGCAGCGCTAGCGGGGGCTCCTACAATGAGCAGTTCTTC. It specifies CASSASGGSYNEQFF. The variable domain in full, completed from reference TRBV7-3 and TRBJ2-1, reads GAGVSQTPSNKVTEKGKYVELRCDPISGHTALYWYRQSLGQGPEFLIYFQGTGAADDSGLPNDRFFAVRPEGSVSTLKIQRTERGDSAVYLCASSASGGSYNEQFFGPGTRLTVL.

The chain couples TRBV10-3 to TRBJ1-1; D unclear. The CDR3 sequence is 13 residues long. V gave up 6 bases and J gave up 3 bases, with 11 bases separating them. CDR1 ENHRY and CDR2 SYGVKD come from the germline V gene. DNA for the CDR3: TGTGCCATCAGCCCTGTGGAGCACACTGAAGCTTTCTTT. Protein: CAISPVEHTEAFF.

This chain joins TRBV2 and TRBJ1-2, with D hard to call. CDR1 is SNHLY, CDR2 FYNNEI, per germline. This CDR3 is 14 amino acids long. V was pared by 0 bases and J by 5 bases, with 10 bases between. In DNA form, the CDR3 reads TGTGCCAGCAGTGAAGCAGGCGTCGGGTATGGCTACACCTTC. It yields the protein CASSEAGVGYGYTF.

The table lists this clone with a few counts. This chain uses TRBV19 with TRBJ1-2, with TRBD1 matching 7 bases. The CDR3 totals 15 residues. The junction had 12 bases not matched to a gene; V was cut back by 6 bases and J by 5 bases. Looked up from germline, CDR1 is LNHDA and CDR2 is SQIVND (reference sequence). The CDR3 nucleotides are TGTGCCAGTAGATACCCCGGGACAGCCACTTATGGCTACACCTTC. Its translation is CASRYPGTATYGYTF.

V usage is TRBV29-1 and J usage is TRBJ1-4; 8 nucleotides agree with TRBD1. Germline V CDR1 and CDR2: SQVTM, ANQGSEA. CDR3 length: 13 residues. The V segment lost 7 bases and the J segment 8 bases; nucleotides outside the gene matches: 9. The CDR3 loop is CSGGAGGKEKLFF. CDR3 coding DNA: TGCAGCGGGGGCGCAGGGGGCAAAGAAAAACTGTTTTTT. Together with reference TRBV29-1 and TRBJ1-4, the CDR3 gives the full variable domain: SAVISQKPSRDICQRGTSLTIQCQVDSQVTMMFWYRQQPGQSLTLIATANQGSEATYESGFVIDKFPISRPNLTFSTLTVSNMSPEDSSIYLCSGGAGGKEKLFFGSGTQLSVL.

J is TRBJ1-1 and V is TRBV6-5; perhaps TRBD1 as D (6 bases). Trimming left V 6 bases short and J 11 bases short, with 13 bases between. The CDR3 is made up of 11 amino acids. CDR1 and CDR2 (germline): MNHEY, SVGAGI. The CDR3 spells CASSKQGVAFF. Written as DNA, the CDR3 is TGTGCCAGCAGCAAACAGGGAGTTGCTTTCTTT.

The chain carries TRBV18 and TRBJ2-2, with a weak D call TRBD1 (6 bases). The V end was cut by 2 bases, the J end by 5 bases, with 6 bases between. CDR3 length: 13 amino acids. Germline V CDR1 and CDR2: KGHSH, LQKENI. This CDR3 reads CASSPGTTGELFF. CDR3 in DNA: TGTGCCAGCTCACCAGGGACAACCGGGGAGCTGTTTTTT. The full variable domain, its missing parts supplied by reference TRBV18 and TRBJ2-2, is NAGVMQNPRHLVRRRGQEARLRCSPMKGHSHVYWYRQLPEEGLKFMVYLQKENIIDESGMPKERFSAEFPKEGPSILRIQQVVRGDSAAYFCASSPGTTGELFFGEGSRLTVL.

The J gene is TRBJ1-2, the V gene TRBV6-5; 11 bases are shared with TRBD1. In germline, CDR1 is MNHEY, CDR2 SVGAGI. V shed 4 bases and J 6 bases; nucleotides not matched to a gene: 4. This CDR3 spans 14 amino acids. The CDR3 here is CASSSGTGGNGYTF. CDR3 sequence (DNA): TGTGCCAGCAGTTCCGGGACAGGGGGAAATGGCTACACCTTC.